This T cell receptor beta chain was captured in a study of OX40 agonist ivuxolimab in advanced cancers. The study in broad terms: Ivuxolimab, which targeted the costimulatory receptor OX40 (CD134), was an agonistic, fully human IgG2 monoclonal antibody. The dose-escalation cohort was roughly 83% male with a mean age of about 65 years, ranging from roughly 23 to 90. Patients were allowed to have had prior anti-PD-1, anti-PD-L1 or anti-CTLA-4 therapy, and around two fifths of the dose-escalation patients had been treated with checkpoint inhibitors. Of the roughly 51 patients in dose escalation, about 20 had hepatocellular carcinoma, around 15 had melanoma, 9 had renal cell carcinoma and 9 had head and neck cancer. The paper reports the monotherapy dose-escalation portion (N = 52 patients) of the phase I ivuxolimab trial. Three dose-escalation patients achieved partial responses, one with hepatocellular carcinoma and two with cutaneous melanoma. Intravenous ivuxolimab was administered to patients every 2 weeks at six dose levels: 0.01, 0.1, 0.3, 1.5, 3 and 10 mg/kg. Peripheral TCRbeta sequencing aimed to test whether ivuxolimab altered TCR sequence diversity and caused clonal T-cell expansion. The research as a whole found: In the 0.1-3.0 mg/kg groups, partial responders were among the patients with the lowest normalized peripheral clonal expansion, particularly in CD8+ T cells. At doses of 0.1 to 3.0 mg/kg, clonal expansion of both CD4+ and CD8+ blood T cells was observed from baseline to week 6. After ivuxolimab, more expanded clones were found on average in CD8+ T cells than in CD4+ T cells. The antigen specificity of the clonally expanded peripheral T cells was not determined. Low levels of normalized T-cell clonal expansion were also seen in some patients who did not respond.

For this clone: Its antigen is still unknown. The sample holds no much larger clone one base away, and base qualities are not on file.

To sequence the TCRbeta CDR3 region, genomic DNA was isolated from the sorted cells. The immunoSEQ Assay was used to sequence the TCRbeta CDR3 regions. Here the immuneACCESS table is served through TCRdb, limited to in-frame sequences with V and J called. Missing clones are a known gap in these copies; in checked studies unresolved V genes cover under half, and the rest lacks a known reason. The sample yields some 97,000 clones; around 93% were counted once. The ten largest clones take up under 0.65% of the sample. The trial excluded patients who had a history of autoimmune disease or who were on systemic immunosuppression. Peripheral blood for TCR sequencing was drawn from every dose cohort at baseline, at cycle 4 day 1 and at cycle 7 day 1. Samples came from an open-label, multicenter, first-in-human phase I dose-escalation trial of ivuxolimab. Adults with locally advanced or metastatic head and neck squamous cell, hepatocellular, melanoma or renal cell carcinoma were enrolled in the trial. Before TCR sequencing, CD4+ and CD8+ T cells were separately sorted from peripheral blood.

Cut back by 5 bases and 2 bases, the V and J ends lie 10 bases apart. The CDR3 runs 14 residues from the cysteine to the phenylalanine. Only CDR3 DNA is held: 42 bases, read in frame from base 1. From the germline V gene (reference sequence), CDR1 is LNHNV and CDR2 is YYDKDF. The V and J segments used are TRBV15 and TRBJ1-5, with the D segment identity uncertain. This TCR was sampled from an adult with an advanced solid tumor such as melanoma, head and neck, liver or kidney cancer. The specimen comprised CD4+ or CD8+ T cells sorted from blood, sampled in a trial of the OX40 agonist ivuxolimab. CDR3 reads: CATSLPLGNQPQHF. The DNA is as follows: TGTGCCACCAGCTTGCCACTCGGCAATCAGCCCCAGCATTTT.